Sequencing of this T cell receptor (beta chain) was carried out in a study of cytomegalovirus exposure and HLA in healthy donors. Study-wide findings and caveats: CMV serostatus was the sole immune exposure data available.

In this sample, this clone turned up a few times. No antigen is known for it. Germline V gene lookup returns CDR1 SGDLS and CDR2 YYNGEE. The V end lost 0 bases, the J end lost 0 bases, and 6 bases lay between the germline ends. This CDR3 is built from 14 residues. The primer mix had 60 Vbeta and 13 Jbeta primers. The data were produced by immunoSEQ multiplex PCR, yet TCRdb's version contains in-frame clones alone and is incomplete. The sample includes about 97,000 clones, roughly four fifths of them seen just once. This clonotype was sampled from a man aged 35-49 years in good health and CMV-seropositive. The sequencing input was PBMCs. The chain employs TRBV9 and TRBJ2-5; D is possibly TRBD1 (5 bases). The CDR3 reads CASSVAGYQETQYF. Here the CDR3 DNA reads TGTGCCAGCAGCGTAGCAGGGTACCAAGAGACCCAGTACTTC.